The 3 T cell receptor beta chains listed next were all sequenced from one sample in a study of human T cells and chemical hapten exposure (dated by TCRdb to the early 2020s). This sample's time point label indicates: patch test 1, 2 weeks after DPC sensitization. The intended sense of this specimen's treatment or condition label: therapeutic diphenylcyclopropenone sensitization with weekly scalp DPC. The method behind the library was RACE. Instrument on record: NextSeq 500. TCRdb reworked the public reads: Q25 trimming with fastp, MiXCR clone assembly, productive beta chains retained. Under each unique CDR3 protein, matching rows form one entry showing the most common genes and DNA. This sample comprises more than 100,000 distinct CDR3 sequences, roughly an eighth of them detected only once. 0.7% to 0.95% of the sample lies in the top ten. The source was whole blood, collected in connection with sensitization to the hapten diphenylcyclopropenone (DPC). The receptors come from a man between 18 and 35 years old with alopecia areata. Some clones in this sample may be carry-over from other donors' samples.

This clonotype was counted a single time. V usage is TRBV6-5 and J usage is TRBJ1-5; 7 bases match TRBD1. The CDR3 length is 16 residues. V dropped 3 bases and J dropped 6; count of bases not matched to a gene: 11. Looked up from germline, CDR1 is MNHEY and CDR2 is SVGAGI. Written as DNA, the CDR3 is TGTGCCAGCAGTTATTCTGGGACAGATGGAAGTCAGCCCCAGCATTTT. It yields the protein CASSYSGTDGSQPQHF.

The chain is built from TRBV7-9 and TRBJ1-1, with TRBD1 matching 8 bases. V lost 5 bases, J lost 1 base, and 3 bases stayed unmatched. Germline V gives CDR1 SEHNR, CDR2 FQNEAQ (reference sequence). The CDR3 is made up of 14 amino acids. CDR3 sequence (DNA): TGTGCCAGCAGCGACGGACAGGGGAACACTGAAGCTTTCTTT. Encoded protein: CASSDGQGNTEAFF.

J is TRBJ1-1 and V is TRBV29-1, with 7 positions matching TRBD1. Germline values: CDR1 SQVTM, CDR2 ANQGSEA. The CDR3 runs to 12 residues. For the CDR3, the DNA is TGCGGGGGACAGAGAATGAACACTGAAGCTTTCTTT. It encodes CGGQRMNTEAFF.